The entry below gives a single TCR beta chain sequence along with its context. Only in-frame clones appear in the TCRdb table, and some are missing; sequencing was by immunoSEQ multiplex PCR. The table lists 50,000 to 65,000 clones, about three quarters of them singletons. These data originate in a study of radiotherapy plus CTLA-4 blockade in lung cancer. The sequence came from a human donor with non-small cell lung cancer who had a partial response to radiotherapy plus ipilimumab. Sequenced material: peripheral blood, taken from a patient treated with radiotherapy plus ipilimumab.

The CDR3 region has the DNA TGCGCCAGCAGCCAAGACGGGGGGCACTACCAAGAGACCCAGTACTTC. Translation: CASSQDGGHYQETQYF. The J gene is TRBJ2-5, the V gene TRBV4-1; D perhaps matches TRBD2 (7 bases). The CDR3 is 16 residues long. CDR1 is MGHRA, CDR2 YSYEKL, per germline. V shed 0 bases and J shed 0 bases, with 11 bases lying between them.